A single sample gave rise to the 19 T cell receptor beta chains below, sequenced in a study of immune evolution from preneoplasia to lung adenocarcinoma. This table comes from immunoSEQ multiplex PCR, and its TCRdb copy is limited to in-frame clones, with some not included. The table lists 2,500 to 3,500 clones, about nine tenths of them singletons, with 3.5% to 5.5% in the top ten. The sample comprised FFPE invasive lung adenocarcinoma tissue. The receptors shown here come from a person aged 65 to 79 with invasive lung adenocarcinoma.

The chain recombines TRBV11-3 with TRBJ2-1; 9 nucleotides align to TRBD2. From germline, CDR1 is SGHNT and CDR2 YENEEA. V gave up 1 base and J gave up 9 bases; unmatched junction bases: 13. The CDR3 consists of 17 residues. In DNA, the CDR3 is TGTGCCAGCAGCTTAGGGGCTATAGCGGGAGAACGGGGTGAGCAGTTCTTC. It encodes CASSLGAIAGERGEQFF.

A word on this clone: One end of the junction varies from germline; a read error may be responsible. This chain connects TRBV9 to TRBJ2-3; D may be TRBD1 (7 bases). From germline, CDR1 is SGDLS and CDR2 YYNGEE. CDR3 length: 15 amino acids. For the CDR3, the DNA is TGTGCCAGCAGCGCAAGACAGGGAGGCACAGATACGCAGTGTTTT. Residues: CASSARQGGTDTQCF. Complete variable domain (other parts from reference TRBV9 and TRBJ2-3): DSGVTQTPKHLITATGQRVTLRCSPRSGDLSVYWYQQSLDQGLQFLIQYYNGEERAKGNILERFSAQQFPDLHSELNLSSLELGDSALYFCASSARQGGTDTQCFGPGTRLTVL.

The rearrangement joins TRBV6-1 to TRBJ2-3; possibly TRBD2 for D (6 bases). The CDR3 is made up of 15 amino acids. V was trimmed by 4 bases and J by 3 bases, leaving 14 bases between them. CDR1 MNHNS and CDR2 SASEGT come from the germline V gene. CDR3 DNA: TGTGCCAGCAGTGTTCAGGGAGGTGGGACAGATACGCAGTATTTT. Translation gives CASSVQGGGTDTQYF.

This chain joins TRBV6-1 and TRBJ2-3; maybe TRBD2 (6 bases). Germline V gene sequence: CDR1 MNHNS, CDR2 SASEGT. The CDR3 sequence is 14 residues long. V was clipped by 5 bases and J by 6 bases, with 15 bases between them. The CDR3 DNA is TGTGCCAGCAGTCCCCTCCGGGGACTTGATACGCAGTATTTT. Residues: CASSPLRGLDTQYF.

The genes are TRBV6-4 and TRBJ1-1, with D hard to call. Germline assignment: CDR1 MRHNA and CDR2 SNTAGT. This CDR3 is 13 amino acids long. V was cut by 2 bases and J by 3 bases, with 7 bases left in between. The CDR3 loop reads CASSDRSYTEAFF. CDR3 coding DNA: TGTGCCAGCAGTGACAGGAGCTACACTGAAGCTTTCTTT.

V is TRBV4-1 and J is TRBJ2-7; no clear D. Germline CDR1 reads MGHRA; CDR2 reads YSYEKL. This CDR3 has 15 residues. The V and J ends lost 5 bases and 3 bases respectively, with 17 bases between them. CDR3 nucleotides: TGCGCCAGCAGCTTAGCCCAAAACAGCAACTACGAGCAGTACTTC. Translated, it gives CASSLAQNSNYEQYF.

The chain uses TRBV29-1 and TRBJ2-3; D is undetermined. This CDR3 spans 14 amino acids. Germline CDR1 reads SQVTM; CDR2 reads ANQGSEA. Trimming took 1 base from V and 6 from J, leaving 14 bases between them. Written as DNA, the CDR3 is TGCAGCGTTGAAGGTCGATGGGGATCGGATACGCAGTATTTT. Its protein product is CSVEGRWGSDTQYF.

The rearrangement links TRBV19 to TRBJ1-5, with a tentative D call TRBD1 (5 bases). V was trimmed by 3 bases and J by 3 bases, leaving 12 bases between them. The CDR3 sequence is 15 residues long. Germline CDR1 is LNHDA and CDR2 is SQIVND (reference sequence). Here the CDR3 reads CASSMEGKNNQPQHF. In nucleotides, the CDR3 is TGTGCCAGTAGTATGGAGGGGAAGAACAATCAGCCCCAGCATTTT.

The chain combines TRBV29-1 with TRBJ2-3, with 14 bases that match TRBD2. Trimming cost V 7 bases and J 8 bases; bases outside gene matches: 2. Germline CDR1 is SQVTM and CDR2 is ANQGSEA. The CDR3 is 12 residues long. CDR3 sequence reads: CSGLAGGLTQYF. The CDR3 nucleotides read TGCAGCGGACTAGCGGGAGGGCTTACGCAGTATTTT.

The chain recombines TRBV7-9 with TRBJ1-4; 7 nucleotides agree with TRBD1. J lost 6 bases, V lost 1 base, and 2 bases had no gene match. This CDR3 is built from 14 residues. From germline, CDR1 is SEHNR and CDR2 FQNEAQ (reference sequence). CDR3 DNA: TGTGCCAGCAGCTTAGTTGGGACAGATGAAAAACTGTTTTTT. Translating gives CASSLVGTDEKLFF.

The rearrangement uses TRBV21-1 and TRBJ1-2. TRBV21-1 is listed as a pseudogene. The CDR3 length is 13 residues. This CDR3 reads CASSKRSLGGYTF. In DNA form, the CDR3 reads TGTGCCAGCAGCAAACGGTCTCTTGGGGGCTACACCTTC.

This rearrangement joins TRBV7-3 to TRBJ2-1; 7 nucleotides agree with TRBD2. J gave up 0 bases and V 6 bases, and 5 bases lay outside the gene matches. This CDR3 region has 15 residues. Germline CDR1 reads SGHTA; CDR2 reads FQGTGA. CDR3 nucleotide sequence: TGTGCCAGCAGTCCTAGCGGAGGCTCCTACAATGAGCAGTTCTTC. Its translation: CASSPSGGSYNEQFF.

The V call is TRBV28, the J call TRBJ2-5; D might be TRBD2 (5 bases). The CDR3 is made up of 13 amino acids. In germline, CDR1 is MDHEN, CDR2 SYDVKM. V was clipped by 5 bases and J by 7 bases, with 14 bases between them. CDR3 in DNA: TGTGCCAGCAGTCTGGCCGAGGGTGGGACCCAGTACTTC. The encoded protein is CASSLAEGGTQYF.

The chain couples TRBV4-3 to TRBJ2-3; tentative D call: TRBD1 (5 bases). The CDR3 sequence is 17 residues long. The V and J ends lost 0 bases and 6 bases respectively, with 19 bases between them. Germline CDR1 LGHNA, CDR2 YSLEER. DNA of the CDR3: TGCGCCAGCAGCCAAGATCTCCGGCAGGGCCTTTACGATACGCAGTATTTT. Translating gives CASSQDLRQGLYDTQYF.

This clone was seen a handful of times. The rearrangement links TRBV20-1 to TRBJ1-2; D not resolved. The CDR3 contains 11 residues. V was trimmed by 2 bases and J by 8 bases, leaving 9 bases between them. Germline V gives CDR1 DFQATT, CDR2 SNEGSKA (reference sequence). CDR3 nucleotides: TGCAGTGCTAGATTACAAAGGGGCTACACCTTC. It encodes CSARLQRGYTF.

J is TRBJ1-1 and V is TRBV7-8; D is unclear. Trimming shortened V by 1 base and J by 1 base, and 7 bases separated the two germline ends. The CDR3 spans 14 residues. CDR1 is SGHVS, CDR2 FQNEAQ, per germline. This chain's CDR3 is CASSLGGGNTEAFF. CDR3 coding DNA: TGTGCCAGCAGCTTAGGTGGCGGGAACACTGAAGCTTTCTTT.

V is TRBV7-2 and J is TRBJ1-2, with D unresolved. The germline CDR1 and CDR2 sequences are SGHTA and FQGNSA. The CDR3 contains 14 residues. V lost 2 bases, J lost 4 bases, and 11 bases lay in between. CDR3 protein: CASSLTGQVYGYTF. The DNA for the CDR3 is TGTGCCAGCAGCTTAACCGGCCAGGTCTATGGCTACACCTTC.

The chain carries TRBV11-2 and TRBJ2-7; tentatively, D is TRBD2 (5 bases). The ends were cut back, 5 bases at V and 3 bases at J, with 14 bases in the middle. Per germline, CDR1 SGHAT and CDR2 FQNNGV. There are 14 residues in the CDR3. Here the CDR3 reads CASSPLGSLYEQYF. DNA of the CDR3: TGTGCCAGCAGCCCGTTGGGGAGCCTCTACGAGCAGTACTTC.

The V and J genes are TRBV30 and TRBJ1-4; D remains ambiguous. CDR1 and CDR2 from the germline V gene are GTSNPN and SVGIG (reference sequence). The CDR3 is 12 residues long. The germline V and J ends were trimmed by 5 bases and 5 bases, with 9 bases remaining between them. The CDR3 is CAWGLSNEKLFF. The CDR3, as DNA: TGTGCCTGGGGACTCTCGAATGAAAAACTGTTTTTT.